This T cell receptor beta chain was captured in a study of early T cells in non-severe SARS-CoV-2 infection. Study overall: Sequencing of bulk RNA from unsorted whole blood was done, without chain pairing. Broader study findings: Comparison of clonotypes with VDJdb favored anti-spike CD8 responses while missing private and CD4 specificities.

The J segment lost 1 base and the V segment lost 1 base, leaving 6 bases of the junction unmatched. CDR3 size: 16 residues. CDR1 and CDR2 from the germline V gene are DFQATT and SNEGSKA (reference sequence). TCRdb reprocessed the 5' RACE reads via MiXCR and lists one record per CDR3 protein. The data contain tens of thousands of distinct CDR3 sequences, roughly 6% of them singletons. This clonotype has ten or more counts. Its matching antigen is unknown. Input material: whole blood. This receptor was taken from an adult who was a healthcare worker with PCR-confirmed SARS-CoV-2 infection or an uninfected control (not recorded which). V and J are TRBV20-1 and TRBJ2-3; TRBD2 matches 9 bases. In DNA, the CDR3 is TGCAGTGCTAGAGTAATAGCGGGAGAGGGCACAGATACGCAGTATTTT. Translation gives CSARVIAGEGTDTQYF.